The 15 T cell receptor beta chains given below trace back to one sample, sequenced in a study of CD8 T cells in Susac syndrome. RNA totalling roughly 0.5 to 1 ug underwent reverse transcription with random hexamers. TCRdb reanalysed the immunoSEQ multiplex PCR reads using MiXCR and keeps one entry per CDR3 protein. Seen here are some 100,000 distinct CDR3 sequences, 95% observed once, and the top ten hold 0.3%. Material for sequencing was CD8+ T cells from PBMCs. The receptor set was obtained from a human donor with Susac syndrome.

This clonotype was picked up one time. The CDR3 bases are TGTGCCAGCAGCTTAGGGGCGGGGGGGGAGACCCAGTACTTC. This translates into CASSLGAGGETQYF. The rearrangement uses TRBV7-2 and TRBJ2-5; 9 bases fit TRBD2. Unmatched junction bases numbered 2, after V lost 1 base and J lost 5 bases. CDR3 size: 14 residues. Germline-derived CDR1 and CDR2 are SGHTA and FQGNSA. The full variable domain, its missing parts supplied by reference TRBV7-2 and TRBJ2-5, is GAGVSQSPSNKVTEKGKDVELRCDPISGHTALYWYRQSLGQGLEFLIYFQGNSAPDKSGLPSDRFSAERTGGSVSTLTIQRTQQEDSAVYLCASSLGAGGETQYFGPGTRLLVL.

This rearrangement joins TRBV2 to TRBJ2-5, with 8 positions matching TRBD1. Germline-derived CDR1 and CDR2 are SNHLY and FYNNEI. Losses at the gene ends were 1 base for V and 6 bases for J; bases not matched to a gene: 4. This CDR3 comprises 14 residues. The CDR3 bases are TGTGCCAGCAGTGAAGGGAGACAGGGGAAGACCCAGTACTTC. Its protein is CASSEGRQGKTQYF. The variable domain in full, completed from reference TRBV2 and TRBJ2-5, reads EPEVTQTPSHQVTQMGQEVILRCVPISNHLYFYWYRQILGQKVEFLVSFYNNEISEKSEIFDDQFSVERPDGSNFTLKIRSTKLEDSAMYFCASSEGRQGKTQYFGPGTRLLVL.

The genes are TRBV29-1 and TRBJ2-1, with 9 bases that match TRBD1. Germline-derived CDR1 and CDR2 are SQVTM and ANQGSEA. Trimming cost V 4 bases and J 2 bases; bases outside gene matches: 6. The CDR3 extends over 15 amino acids. CDR3 nucleotide sequence: TGCAGCGTTGCGCAGGGACAGGGCACCTACAATGAGCAGTTCTTC. Translating it yields CSVAQGQGTYNEQFF.

The chain links TRBV15 to TRBJ2-7, with D tentatively TRBD2 (5 bases). Germline CDR1 reads LNHNV; CDR2 reads YYDKDF (reference sequence). The CDR3 has 14 residues. The V end was cut by 3 bases, the J end by 3 bases, with 12 bases between. CDR3 region: CATSRPPLVYEQYF. DNA for the CDR3: TGTGCCACCAGCAGGCCACCACTAGTCTACGAGCAGTACTTC.

This rearrangement joins TRBV18 to TRBJ2-5, with D possibly called TRBD1 or TRBD2 (5 bases each). Trimming stripped 6 bases from V and 1 base from J, with 9 bases between. This CDR3 spans 13 amino acids. Germline V gene sequence: CDR1 KGHSH, CDR2 LQKENI. CDR3 region: CASSLGTQETQYF. The CDR3 bases are TGTGCCAGCTCCCTAGGGACCCAAGAGACCCAGTACTTC.

The chain uses TRBV9 and TRBJ1-1, with 7 bases matching TRBD1. The V gene end was trimmed by 2 bases and the J gene end by 0 bases; junction bases not matched to a gene: 4. From germline, CDR1 is SGDLS and CDR2 YYNGEE. This CDR3 region has 15 residues. In nucleotides, the CDR3 is TGTGCCAGCAGCGTGACAGGGTCCATGAACACTGAAGCTTTCTTT. It is translated as CASSVTGSMNTEAFF. The full variable domain, completed using reference TRBV9 and TRBJ1-1, is DSGVTQTPKHLITATGQRVTLRCSPRSGDLSVYWYQQSLDQGLQFLIQYYNGEERAKGNILERFSAQQFPDLHSELNLSSLELGDSALYFCASSVTGSMNTEAFFGQGTRLTVV.

This sequence joins TRBV15 and TRBJ2-1; perhaps TRBD2 as D (5 bases). The CDR3 has 14 residues. Trimming left V 4 bases short and J 1 base short, with 8 bases between. Germline V gene lookup returns CDR1 LNHNV and CDR2 YYDKDF (reference sequence). Written as DNA, the CDR3 is TGTGCCACCAGCACCCGACTATCCTACAATGAGCAGTTCTTC. Residues: CATSTRLSYNEQFF.

The V call is TRBV11-2, the J call TRBJ1-1, with D unresolved. V was cut by 0 bases and J by 8 bases, with 10 bases left in between. This CDR3 region has 13 residues. The germline CDR1 and CDR2 sequences are SGHAT and FQNNGV. The CDR3 protein is CASSLDAGAEAFF. The CDR3 nucleotides read TGTGCCAGCAGCTTAGATGCGGGTGCAGAAGCTTTCTTT. The full variable domain, in which reference TRBV11-2 and TRBJ1-1 provide the parts outside the CDR3, is EAGVAQSPRYKIIEKRQSVAFWCNPISGHATLYWYQQILGQGPKLLIQFQNNGVVDDSQLPKDRFSAERLKGVDSTLKIQPAKLEDSAVYLCASSLDAGAEAFFGQGTRLTVV.

V and J are TRBV15 and TRBJ2-5; possibly TRBD1 or TRBD2 for D (5 bases each). V was shortened by 5 bases and J by 5 bases, with 15 bases between the two germline ends. Germline CDR1 reads LNHNV; CDR2 reads YYDKDF (reference sequence). The CDR3 is 14 residues long. The CDR3 loop is CATSPRRGTETQYF. The CDR3 DNA sequence: TGTGCCACCAGCCCACGACGAGGGACGGAGACCCAGTACTTC.

This clonotype has only a few counts. The chain is built from TRBV6-4 and TRBJ1-5; unclear D gene. Trimming took 3 bases from V and 1 from J, leaving 4 bases between them. This CDR3 region has 13 residues. Germline loops: CDR1 MRHNA, CDR2 SNTAGT. The CDR3 nucleotides are TGTGCCAGCAGTGAGGGGAGCAATCAGCCCCAGCATTTT. It yields the protein CASSEGSNQPQHF.

This clonotype was seen more than once but under ten times. V usage is TRBV12-3 or TRBV12-4 and J usage is TRBJ2-7, with D unresolved. The CDR3 has 13 amino acids. Trimming pared 1 base from V and 3 bases from J, leaving 7 bases between. CDR3 sequence reads: CASSLGRSYEQYF. Here the CDR3 DNA reads TGTGCCAGCAGTTTAGGCAGGAGCTACGAGCAGTACTTC.

The chain has TRBV4-1 and TRBJ2-5, with 7 bases that match TRBD1. After removal of 3 bases from V and 5 bases from J, the junction contained 9 bases not matched to a gene. Germline V gene data show CDR1 as MGHRA and CDR2 as YSYEKL. The CDR3 is made up of 15 amino acids. DNA for the CDR3: TGCGCCAGCAGCCAGGAACCTGACAGGGTTGAGACCCAGTACTTC. Protein product: CASSQEPDRVETQYF.

The rearrangement uses TRBV4-1 and TRBJ1-1; 7 nucleotides line up with TRBD1. CDR3 length: 18 amino acids. V gave up 2 bases and J gave up 5 bases; unmatched junction bases: 17. Germline CDR1 reads MGHRA; CDR2 reads YSYEKL. The CDR3 DNA sequence: TGCGCCAGCAGCCAATCTAGTCACGAGAGGGGGCGGTGGACTGAAGCTTTCTTT. Protein: CASSQSSHERGRWTEAFF.

The chain employs TRBV5-6 and TRBJ2-7, with D perhaps TRBD2 (6 bases). Deletions cut 4 bases from V and 6 bases from J, with 14 bases between. CDR1 is SGHDT, CDR2 YYEEEE, per germline. The CDR3 contains 13 residues. CDR3 DNA: TGTGCCAGCAGCGCGGGGACTTCCATCGAGCAGTACTTC. Its translation: CASSAGTSIEQYF.

The V gene is TRBV7-9, the J gene TRBJ2-7, with D possibly TRBD2 on 5 matching bases. Trimming shortened V by 3 bases and J by 6 bases, and 9 bases separated the two germline ends. Per the germline V gene, CDR1 is SEHNR and CDR2 is FQNEAQ (reference sequence). The CDR3 spans 12 residues. The CDR3 is CASSLDLVEQYF. The CDR3, as DNA: TGTGCCAGCAGCTTGGACTTGGTCGAGCAGTACTTC.